A selection of T cell receptor beta chains follows, all from one sample in a study of shared clonotypes between healthy human individuals. Profiling relied on immunoSEQ multiplex PCR, and the TCRdb table lists in-frame clones only, not all of them. This sample has under 600,000 clones, with 98% found just once. The sequencing input was naive CD8+ T cells sorted from blood. The receptors were gathered from a man aged 25 to 45 in good health. Both conserved end residues are part of each CDR3. A D gene is named only where the DNA matches it firmly. The size entry is marked missing in some rows and otherwise reads once, few, many or a size class.

clone size	CDR3 length	D gene	V gene	J gene	CDR3 protein	CDR3 DNA
-	15	TRBD2	TRBV9	TRBJ2-1	CASSPTSGTINEQFF	TGTGCCAGCAGCCCTACTAGCGGGACTATCAATGAGCAGTTCTTC
-	18	TRBD2	TRBV2	TRBJ2-1	CASFPHGLAGGMRNEQFF	TGTGCCAGCTTTCCCCATGGACTAGCGGGAGGAATGAGGAATGAGCAGTTCTTC
-	15	TRBD1	TRBV5-6	TRBJ2-7	CASSSIGTVTYEQYF	TGTGCCAGCAGCTCAATCGGGACAGTTACTTACGAGCAGTACTTC
-	17	TRBD2	TRBV7-8	TRBJ2-7	CASSLEVAGSAPYEQYF	TGTGCCAGCAGCTTAGAGGTAGCGGGAAGTGCTCCATACGAGCAGTACTTC
-	15	-	TRBV6-6	TRBJ1-4	CASSYGPITNEKLFF	TGTGCCAGCAGTTACGGTCCTATAACTAATGAAAAACTGTTTTTT
-	16	-	TRBV18	TRBJ2-5	CASSPPSEGGQETQYF	TGTGCCAGCTCACCACCATCCGAGGGGGGACAAGAGACCCAGTACTTC
-	17	TRBD2	TRBV4-1	TRBJ2-7	CASSQGAPSGSSYEQYF	TGCGCCAGCAGCCAAGGGGCCCCTAGCGGGAGCTCCTACGAGCAGTACTTC
-	9	-	TRBV6-1	TRBJ2-7	CASGYEQYF	TGTGCCAGCGGTTACGAGCAGTACTTC
-	13	-	TRBV27	TRBJ2-7	CASSLGTREEQYF	TGTGCCAGCAGTTTAGGGACCCGGGAGGAGCAGTACTTC
once	15	-	TRBV27	TRBJ1-5	CASSLSFGTIEPQHF	TGTGCCAGCAGTTTATCGTTCGGGACAATCGAGCCCCAGCATTTT
-	15	TRBD2	TRBV7-7	TRBJ2-1	CASSLSAGVQNEQFF	TGTGCCAGCAGCTTATCAGCGGGAGTCCAAAATGAGCAGTTCTTC
-	12	-	TRBV29-1	TRBJ1-1	CSVGQTSTEAFF	TGCAGCGTGGGCCAGACCAGTACTGAAGCTTTCTTT
-	16	TRBD2	TRBV10-2	TRBJ2-7	CASSDTTSGRTYEQYF	TGCGCCAGCAGTGATACTACTAGCGGGCGCACCTACGAGCAGTACTTC
-	16	TRBD1	TRBV28	TRBJ1-2	CASSSPAGTALYGYTF	TGTGCCAGCAGCTCCCCCGCTGGGACAGCACTCTATGGCTACACCTTC
once	17	TRBD2	TRBV11-2	TRBJ2-1	CASSRGLAGGPSNEQFF	TGTGCCAGCAGCCGAGGACTAGCGGGAGGGCCTAGCAATGAGCAGTTCTTC
-	14	-	TRBV4-1	TRBJ1-2	CASSQPGGGYGYTF	TGCGCCAGCAGCCAACCGGGGGGCGGCTATGGCTACACCTTC
-	13	-	TRBV15	TRBJ2-7	CATSSETGSEQYF	TGTGCCACCAGCAGCGAAACCGGGTCCGAGCAGTACTTC
-	14	TRBD2	TRBV27	TRBJ2-1	CASSPAGGFNEQFF	TGTGCCAGCAGTCCAGCGGGAGGGTTTAATGAGCAGTTCTTC
-	16	TRBD2	TRBV9	TRBJ2-3	CASRGLAGGGTDTQYF	TGTGCCAGCAGAGGACTAGCGGGAGGAGGAACAGATACGCAGTATTTT
-	15	-	TRBV7-9	TRBJ2-7	CASSSLQTGSYEQYF	TGTGCCAGCAGCTCACTCCAAACAGGTTCCTACGAGCAGTACTTC
-	13	-	TRBV10-1	TRBJ2-7	CASSAGTPYEQYF	TGCGCCAGCAGTGCAGGGACACCCTACGAGCAGTACTTC
-	17	TRBD2	TRBV7-8	TRBJ2-1	CASSLGISGSSYNEQFF	TGTGCCAGCAGCTTAGGGATTAGCGGGAGCTCCTACAATGAGCAGTTCTTC
-	14	-	TRBV5-1	TRBJ2-2	CASSFRGDTGELFF	TGCGCCAGCAGCTTTAGGGGTGACACCGGGGAGCTGTTTTTT
-	16	TRBD2	TRBV13	TRBJ2-1	CASSLLTSGLYNEQFF	TGTGCCAGCAGCCTCCTTACTAGCGGGTTATACAATGAGCAGTTCTTC
-	14	-	TRBV10-2	TRBJ2-2	CASRQGGNTGELFF	TGCGCCAGCAGGCAGGGCGGGAACACCGGGGAGCTGTTTTTT
-	15	TRBD2	TRBV5-1	TRBJ2-2	CASSLWSSGTGELFF	TGCGCCAGCAGCTTGTGGTCTAGCGGCACCGGGGAGCTGTTTTTT
-	15	-	TRBV15	TRBJ1-5	CATSREDSLGQPQHF	TGTGCCACCAGCAGAGAGGACAGTTTGGGTCAGCCCCAGCATTTT
-	15	-	TRBV21-1	TRBJ2-1	CASSKARVDSYEQFF	TGTGCCAGCAGCAAAGCGAGGGTAGATTCCTATGAGCAGTTCTTC
-	15	-	TRBV10-1	TRBJ2-3	CASSEGFFSTDTQYF	TGCGCCAGCAGTGAGGGGTTTTTCAGCACAGATACGCAGTATTTT
-	17	-	TRBV5-1	TRBJ2-7	CASARGPLQGEFGEQYF	TGCGCCAGCGCCCGGGGCCCGCTACAGGGTGAGTTCGGTGAGCAGTACTTC
-	14	TRBD1	TRBV6-1	TRBJ1-5	CASRDRGGVRSQHF	TGTGCCAGCCGGGACAGGGGGGGAGTCAGGTCCCAGCATTTT
-	15	TRBD1	TRBV2	TRBJ2-2	CASETGTGNTGELFF	TGTGCCAGCGAAACCGGGACAGGGAACACCGGGGAGCTGTTTTTT
-	16	-	TRBV7-2	TRBJ1-1	CASSVGATDKNTEAFF	TGTGCCAGCAGTGTTGGTGCGACAGATAAGAACACTGAAGCTTTCTTT
once	16	TRBD2	TRBV6-1	TRBJ2-1	CASSEAGTRPDNEQFF	TGTGCCAGCAGTGAAGCAGGGACTAGACCCGACAATGAGCAGTTCTTC
once	13	-	TRBV27	TRBJ2-7	CASSSLMVYEQYF	TGTGCCAGCAGTTCCCTGATGGTCTACGAGCAGTACTTC
-	12	TRBD1	TRBV10-3	TRBJ2-5	CAIGTGQETQYF	TGTGCCATTGGGACAGGCCAAGAGACCCAGTACTTC